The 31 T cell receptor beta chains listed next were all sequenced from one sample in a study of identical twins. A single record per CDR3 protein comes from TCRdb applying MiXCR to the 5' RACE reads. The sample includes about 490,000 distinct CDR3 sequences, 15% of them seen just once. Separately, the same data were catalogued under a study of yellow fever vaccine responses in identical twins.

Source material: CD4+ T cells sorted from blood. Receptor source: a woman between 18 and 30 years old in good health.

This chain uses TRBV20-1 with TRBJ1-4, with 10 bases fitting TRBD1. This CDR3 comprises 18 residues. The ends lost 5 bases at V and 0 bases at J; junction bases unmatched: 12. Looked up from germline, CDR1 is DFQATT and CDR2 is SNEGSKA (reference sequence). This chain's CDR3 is CSAYNRDRGLSTNEKLFF. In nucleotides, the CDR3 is TGCAGTGCTTACAACCGGGACAGGGGTTTGTCAACTAATGAAAAACTGTTTTTT.

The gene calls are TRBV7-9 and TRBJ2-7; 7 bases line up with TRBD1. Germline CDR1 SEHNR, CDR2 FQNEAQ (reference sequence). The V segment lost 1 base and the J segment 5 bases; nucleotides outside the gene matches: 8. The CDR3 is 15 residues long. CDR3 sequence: CASSLGTGPSHEQYF. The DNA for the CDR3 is TGTGCCAGCAGCTTAGGGACAGGCCCCAGTCACGAGCAGTACTTC.

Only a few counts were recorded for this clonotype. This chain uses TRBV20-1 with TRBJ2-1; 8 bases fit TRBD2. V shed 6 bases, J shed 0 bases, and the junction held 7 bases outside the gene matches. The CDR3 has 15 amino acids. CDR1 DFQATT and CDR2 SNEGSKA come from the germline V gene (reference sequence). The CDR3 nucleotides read TGCAGTGCCGAGGGCGGGACTAGCTCCTACAATGAGCAGTTCTTC. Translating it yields CSAEGGTSSYNEQFF.

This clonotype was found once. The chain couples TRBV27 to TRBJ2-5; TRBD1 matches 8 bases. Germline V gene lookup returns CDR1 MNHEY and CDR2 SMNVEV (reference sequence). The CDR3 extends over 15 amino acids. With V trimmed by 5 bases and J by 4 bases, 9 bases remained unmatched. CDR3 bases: TGTGCCAGCAGTCCGAGGACAGGGCTCGGAGAGACCCAGTACTTC. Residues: CASSPRTGLGETQYF.

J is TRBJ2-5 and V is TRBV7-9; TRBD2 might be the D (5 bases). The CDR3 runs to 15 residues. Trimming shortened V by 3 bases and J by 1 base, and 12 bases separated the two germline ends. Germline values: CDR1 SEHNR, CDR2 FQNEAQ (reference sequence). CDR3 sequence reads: CASSLDGVTQETQYF. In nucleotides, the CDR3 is TGTGCCAGCAGCTTGGACGGGGTAACCCAAGAGACCCAGTACTTC.

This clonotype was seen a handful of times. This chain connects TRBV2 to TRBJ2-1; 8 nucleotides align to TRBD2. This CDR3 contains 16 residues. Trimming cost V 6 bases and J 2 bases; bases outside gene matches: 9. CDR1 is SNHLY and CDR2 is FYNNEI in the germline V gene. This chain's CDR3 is CASSGVSGSAYNEQFF. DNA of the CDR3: TGTGCCAGCAGCGGGGTGAGCGGGAGTGCCTACAATGAGCAGTTCTTC.

CDR3 protein: CASSFSSGRALYTQYF. In DNA form, the CDR3 reads TGTGCCAGCAGTTTCAGTAGCGGGAGGGCCTTATATACGCAGTATTTT. The chain uses TRBV12-3 or TRBV12-4 and TRBJ2-3, with 11 bases that match TRBD2. The V segment lost 3 bases and the J segment 7 bases; nucleotides outside the gene matches: 9. The CDR3 runs to 16 residues.

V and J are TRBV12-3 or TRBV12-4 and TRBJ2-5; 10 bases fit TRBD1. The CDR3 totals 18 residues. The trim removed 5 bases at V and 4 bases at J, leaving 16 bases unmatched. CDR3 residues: CASSPNRGTGAMRETQYF. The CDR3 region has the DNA TGTGCCAGCAGTCCTAACAGAGGGACAGGGGCGATGCGAGAGACCCAGTACTTC.

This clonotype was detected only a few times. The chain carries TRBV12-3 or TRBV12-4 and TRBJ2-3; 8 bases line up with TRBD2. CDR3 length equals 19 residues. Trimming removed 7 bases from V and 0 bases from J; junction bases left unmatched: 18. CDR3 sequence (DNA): TGTGCCAGCACTCCCAGTCGCGGGAGGTCCCGTTCTAGCACAGATACGCAGTATTTT. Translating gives CASTPSRGRSRSSTDTQYF.

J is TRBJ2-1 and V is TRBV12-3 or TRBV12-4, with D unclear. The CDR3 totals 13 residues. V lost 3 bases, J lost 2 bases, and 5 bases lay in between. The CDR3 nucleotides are TGTGCCAGCAGTTTGTGGCCCTACAATGAGCAGTTCTTC. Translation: CASSLWPYNEQFF.

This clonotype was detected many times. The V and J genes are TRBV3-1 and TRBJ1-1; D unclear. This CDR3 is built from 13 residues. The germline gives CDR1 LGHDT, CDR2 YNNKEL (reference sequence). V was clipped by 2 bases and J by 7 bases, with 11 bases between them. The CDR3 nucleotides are TGTGCCAGCAGCCAAAGACCCAGCGTTGAAGCTTTCTTT. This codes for CASSQRPSVEAFF.

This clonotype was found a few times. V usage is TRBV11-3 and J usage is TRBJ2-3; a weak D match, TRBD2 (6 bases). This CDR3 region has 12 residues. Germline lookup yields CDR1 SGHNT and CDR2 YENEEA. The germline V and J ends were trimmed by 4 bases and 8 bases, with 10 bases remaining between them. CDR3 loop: CASSSPGATQYF. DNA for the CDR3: TGTGCCAGCAGCTCCCCGGGAGCTACGCAGTATTTT.

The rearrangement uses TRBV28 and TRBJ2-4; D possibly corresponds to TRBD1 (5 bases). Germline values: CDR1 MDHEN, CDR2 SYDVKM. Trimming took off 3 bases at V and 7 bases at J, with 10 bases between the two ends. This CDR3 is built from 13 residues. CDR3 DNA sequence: TGTGCCAGCAGTTTGTCAGGGCTGAACATTCAGTACTTC. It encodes CASSLSGLNIQYF.

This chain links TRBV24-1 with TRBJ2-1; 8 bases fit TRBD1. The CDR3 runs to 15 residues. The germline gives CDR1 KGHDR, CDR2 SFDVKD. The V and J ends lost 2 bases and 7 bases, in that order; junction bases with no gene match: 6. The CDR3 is CATSDSQGVWNEQFF. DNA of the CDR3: TGTGCCACCAGTGATTCACAGGGGGTTTGGAATGAGCAGTTCTTC.

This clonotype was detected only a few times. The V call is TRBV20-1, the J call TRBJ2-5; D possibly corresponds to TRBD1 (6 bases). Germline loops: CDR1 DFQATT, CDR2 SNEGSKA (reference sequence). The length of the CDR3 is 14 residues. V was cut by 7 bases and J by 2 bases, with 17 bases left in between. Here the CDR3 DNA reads TGCAGTGTCGGGAATCGGGACACGCAAGAGACCCAGTACTTC. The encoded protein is CSVGNRDTQETQYF.

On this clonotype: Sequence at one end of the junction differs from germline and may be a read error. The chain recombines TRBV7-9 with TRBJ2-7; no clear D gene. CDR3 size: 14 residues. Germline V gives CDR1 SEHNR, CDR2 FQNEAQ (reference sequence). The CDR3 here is CTSSSGKVVYEQYF. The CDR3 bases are TGTACCAGCAGCTCCGGTAAGGTAGTGTACGAGCAGTACTTC.

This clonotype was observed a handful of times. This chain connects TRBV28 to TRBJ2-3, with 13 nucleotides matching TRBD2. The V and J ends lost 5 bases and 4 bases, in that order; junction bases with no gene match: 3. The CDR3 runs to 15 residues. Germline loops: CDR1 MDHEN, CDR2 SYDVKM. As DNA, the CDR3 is TGTGCCAGCAGTCGGACTAGCGGGAGTGCAGATACGCAGTATTTT. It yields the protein CASSRTSGSADTQYF.

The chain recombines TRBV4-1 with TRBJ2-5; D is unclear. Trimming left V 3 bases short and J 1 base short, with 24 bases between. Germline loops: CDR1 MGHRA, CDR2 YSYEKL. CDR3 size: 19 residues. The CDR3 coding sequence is TGCGCCAGCAGCCAGCCAAGGGCGCCCGCCTCCCCCCTCCAAGAGACCCAGTACTTC. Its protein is CASSQPRAPASPLQETQYF.

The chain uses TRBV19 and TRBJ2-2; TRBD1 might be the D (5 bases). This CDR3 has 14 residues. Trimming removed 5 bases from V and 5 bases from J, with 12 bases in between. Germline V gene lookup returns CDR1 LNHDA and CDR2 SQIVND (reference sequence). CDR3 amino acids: CASSLHRQTGELFF. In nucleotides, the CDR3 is TGTGCCAGTAGTTTACATCGACAGACCGGGGAGCTGTTTTTT.

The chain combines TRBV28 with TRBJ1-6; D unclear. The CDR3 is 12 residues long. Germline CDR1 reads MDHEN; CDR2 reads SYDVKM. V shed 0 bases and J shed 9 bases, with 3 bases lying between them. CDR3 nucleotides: TGTGCCAGCAGTTTATGGGTTTCACCCCTCCACTTT. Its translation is CASSLWVSPLHF. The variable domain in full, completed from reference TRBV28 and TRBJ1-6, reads DVKVTQSSRYLVKRTGEKVFLECVQDMDHENMFWYRQDPGLGLRLIYFSYDVKMKEKGDIPEGYSVSREKKERFSLILESASTNQTSMYLCASSLWVSPLHFGNGTRLTVT.

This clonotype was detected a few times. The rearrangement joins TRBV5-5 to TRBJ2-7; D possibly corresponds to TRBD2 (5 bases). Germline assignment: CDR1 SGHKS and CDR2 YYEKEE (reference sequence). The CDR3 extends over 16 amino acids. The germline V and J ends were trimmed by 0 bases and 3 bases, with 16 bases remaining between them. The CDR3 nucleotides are TGTGCCAGCAGCTTGGTGGCGGGTGGCAGAATCTACGAGCAGTACTTC. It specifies CASSLVAGGRIYEQYF.

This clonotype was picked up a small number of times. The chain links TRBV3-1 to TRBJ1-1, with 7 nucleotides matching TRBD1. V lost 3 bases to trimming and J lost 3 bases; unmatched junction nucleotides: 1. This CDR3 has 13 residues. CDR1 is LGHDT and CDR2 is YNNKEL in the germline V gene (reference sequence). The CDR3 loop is CASSHRGDTEAFF. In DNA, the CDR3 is TGTGCCAGCAGCCACAGGGGGGACACTGAAGCTTTCTTT.

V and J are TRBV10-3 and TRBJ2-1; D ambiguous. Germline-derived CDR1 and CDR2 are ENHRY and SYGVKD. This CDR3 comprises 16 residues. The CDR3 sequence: CAPTPVAAVQSIVQFF. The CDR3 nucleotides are TGTGCTCCCACACCGGTGGCAGCAGTCCAATCTATTGTGCAGTTCTTC.

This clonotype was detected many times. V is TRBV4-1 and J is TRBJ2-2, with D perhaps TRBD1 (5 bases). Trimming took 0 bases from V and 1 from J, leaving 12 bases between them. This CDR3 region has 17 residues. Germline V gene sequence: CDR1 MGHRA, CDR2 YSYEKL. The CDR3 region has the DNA TGCGCCAGCAGCCAAGATCCGAACAGGCAGAACACCGGGGAGCTGTTTTTT. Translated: CASSQDPNRQNTGELFF.

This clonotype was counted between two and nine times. The chain's CDR3 is CASSLTISQETQYF. The CDR3 bases are TGTGCCAGCAGCTTAACCATCAGCCAAGAGACCCAGTACTTC. The V gene is TRBV7-9, the J gene TRBJ2-5; D ambiguous. Germline V gene data show CDR1 as SEHNR and CDR2 as FQNEAQ (reference sequence). This CDR3 has 14 amino acids. Trimming took 2 bases from V and 1 from J, leaving 8 bases between them.

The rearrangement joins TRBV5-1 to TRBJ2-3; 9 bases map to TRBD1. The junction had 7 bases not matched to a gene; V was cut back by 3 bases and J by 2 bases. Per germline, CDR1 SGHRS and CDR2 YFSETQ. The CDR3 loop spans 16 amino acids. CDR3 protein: CASSWQTGGPTDTQYF. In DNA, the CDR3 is TGCGCCAGCAGCTGGCAGACAGGGGGGCCCACAGATACGCAGTATTTT.

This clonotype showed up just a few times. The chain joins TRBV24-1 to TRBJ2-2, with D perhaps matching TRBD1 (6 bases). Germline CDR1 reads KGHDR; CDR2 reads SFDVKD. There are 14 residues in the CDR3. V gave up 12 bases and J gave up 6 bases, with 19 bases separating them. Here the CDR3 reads CAVQQGIGSGELFF. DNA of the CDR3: TGTGCCGTCCAACAGGGTATCGGGTCCGGGGAGCTGTTTTTT.

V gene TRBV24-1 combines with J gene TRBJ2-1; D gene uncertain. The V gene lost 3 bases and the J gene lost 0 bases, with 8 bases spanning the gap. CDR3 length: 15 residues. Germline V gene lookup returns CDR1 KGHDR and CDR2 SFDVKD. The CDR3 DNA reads TGTGCCACCAGTGATGGGGTCAGCTCCTACAATGAGCAGTTCTTC. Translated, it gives CATSDGVSSYNEQFF.

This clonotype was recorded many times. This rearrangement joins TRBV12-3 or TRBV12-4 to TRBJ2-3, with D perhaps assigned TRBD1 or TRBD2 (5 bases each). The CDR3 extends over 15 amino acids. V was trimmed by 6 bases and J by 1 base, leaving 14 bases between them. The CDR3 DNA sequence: TGTGCCAGCAGAGCAAGGGACGGACGCACAGATACGCAGTATTTT. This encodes CASRARDGRTDTQYF.

The CDR3 sequence is CASSTDRGYAFF. CDR3 sequence (DNA): TGTGCCAGCAGTACGGACAGGGGGTACGCTTTCTTT. The chain employs TRBV12-3 or TRBV12-4 and TRBJ1-1; TRBD1 matches 10 bases. The CDR3 extends over 12 amino acids. With 5 bases clipped from V and 11 bases from J, the junction kept 5 bases outside the gene matches.

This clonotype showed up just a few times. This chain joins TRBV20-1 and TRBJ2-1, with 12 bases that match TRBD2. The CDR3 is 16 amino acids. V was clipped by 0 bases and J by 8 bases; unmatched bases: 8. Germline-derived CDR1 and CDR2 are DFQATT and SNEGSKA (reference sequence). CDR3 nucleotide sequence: TGCAGTGCTAGAGATCATAGGACTAGCGGGATAGATGAGCAGTTCTTC. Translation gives CSARDHRTSGIDEQFF.